This T cell receptor (beta chain) was obtained from a study of control samples from healthy donors and cancer patients. CDR1 and CDR2 from the germline V gene are SGHVS and FQNEAQ. This CDR3 is 15 amino acids long. Trimming left V 2 bases short and J 3 bases short, with 8 bases between. Libraries were prepared by immunoSEQ multiplex PCR; TCRdb keeps only in-frame clonotypes and omits some of them. Seen here are some 120,000 clones, about 88% observed once, and the top ten hold 2% to 2.5%. This sequence was found in a woman in her 70s in good health. The sample was blood. The rearrangement uses TRBV7-8 and TRBJ1-6, with D maybe TRBD1 (6 bases). The CDR3 spells CASSLTGNYNSPLHF. CDR3 DNA: TGTGCCAGCAGCTTAACAGGGAACTATAATTCACCCCTCCACTTT.